The clone carrying this T cell receptor (beta chain) was observed a single time. This specimen belongs to a study of blood T cell repertoires in COVID-19. About the study: Italy, Spain and the United States were the sources of the convalescent and acute COVID-19 samples. T cells, B-cell-depleted T cells, or PBMCs provided the cDNA or gDNA that served as material.

Methods used by the authors: Amplification with reference gene primers provided the estimates of nucleated cell counts. The assay was immunoSEQ multiplex PCR, and TCRdb's table has in-frame clones only and misses some. That table gives V, J and clone size, and the DNA gave D and trimming. The table includes 120,000 or so clones, less than 85% detected once. CDR3 length: 14 amino acids. Germline V gene data show CDR1 as LGHDT and CDR2 as YNNKEL (reference sequence). V lost 3 bases to trimming and J lost 5 bases, with 13 bases between them. This clonotype was sampled from a woman older than 75 with acute or convalescent COVID-19. Input material: peripheral blood. J is TRBJ2-5 and V is TRBV3-1 (or the pseudogene TRBV3-2); D remains unclear. This CDR3 is CASSQSTAPETQYF. The CDR3 DNA reads as TGTGCCAGCAGCCAGAGTACAGCCCCGGAGACCCAGTACTTC.